This TCR beta chain came from a study of human T cells and chemical hapten exposure (dated by TCRdb to about 2021). Notes on the research overall: For sensitization, 2% DPC in acetone was applied to a roughly 2 cm by roughly 2 cm area of upper inner arm skin. Peripheral blood TCR repertoire changes were tracked in vivo in alopecia patients during primary and secondary sensitization to the hapten diphenylcyclopropenone (DPC). Blood samples were taken from patients before sensitization (week 0) and then at 2, 6 and about 24 weeks after DPC sensitization. Patch testing on the upper back used Finn chambers containing 0.01% DPC, with scoring done after 6 days according to International Contact Dermatitis Research Group standards. Libraries were combined into a pool for sequencing, and differences in TCR yield between samples came mainly from small differences in library volumes within the pool. The patient cohort, mostly female, included alopecia areata with under or over 50% scalp involvement, alopecia totalis and alopecia universalis. For TCR sequencing, blood came from twenty-nine alopecia patients at anywhere from one to four time points (pre-sensitization, 2, 6 and 24 weeks). Throughout the study period of 20 to 25 weeks, patients also received therapeutic DPC doses to the scalp every week.

Interpreted using the paper, the time point label stands for: pre-sensitization, week 0. The treatment or condition label of this sample denotes: therapeutic diphenylcyclopropenone sensitization with weekly scalp DPC. At every patch-test visit, the blood draw took place before the patch test was put on. Eligible patients were aged 18 to 70, diagnosed with alopecia, deemed suitable for DPC therapy, and excluded if pregnant. Unfractionated whole blood was collected in Tempus Blood RNA tubes, and total RNA was extracted from that blood. What the research found in general, with its limitations: Significantly more large CDR3 similarity clusters were formed by expanded TCRs than by pre-sensitization or healthy control sets, consistent with antigen-driven responses. The number of TCRs above 1 in 1000 frequency did not change with DPC sensitization; there was no evidence of global repertoire structure alterations. After repeated subsampling, the strength of the expansion versus patch-test correlation and the threshold at which it became significant changed. Patch test score correlated positively with the number of PT1 expanded TCRs, reaching significance at thresholds 8, 16 and 32 but not at 4. Alopecia, a presumed autoimmune disease, was present in all patients, so the immune response of the patients might differ from that of healthy individuals.

Preparation of the library involved RACE. The data were produced on a NextSeq 500. During library preparation, unique molecular identifiers were attached to individual cDNA molecules so that TCRs could be counted in a quantitative, reproducible way. For every blood RNA sample, sequencing covered both the TCR alpha and TCR beta chains. Per the authors' processing: Samples had a median of around 92,000 TCRs, with a range from 23,224 to 690,600. The Decombinator software suite was used to annotate V, J and CDR3 in the TCR reads. For PS versus PT1 abundance plots, all samples were subsampled to the same number of TCRs (28,000). TCRs were defined as expanded if absent before sensitization and observed at least eight times at the 2-week time point. TCRdb reprocessing: public reads trimmed at Q25 with fastp, clones called with MiXCR, in-frame beta chains kept. Rows are combined by CDR3 protein, so each entry shows the most common genes and DNA. The V and J calls and clone size are TCRdb's, not the authors'. This sample is represented by more than 300,000 distinct CDR3 sequences; 5.1% of them were singletons. The ten largest clones take up 2.5% to 3% of the sample.

CDR1 and CDR2 were assigned from the germline V gene as SGHDN and FVKESK. V is trimmed back by 3 bases and J by 5 bases, and the junction contains 12 bases that no gene match accounts for. The CDR3 runs 16 residues from the cysteine to the phenylalanine. Only CDR3 DNA is held: 48 bases, read in frame from base 1. This clonotype was picked up a small number of times. There is no known antigen for this receptor. Base-call qualities are not available, and no considerably larger clone is one nucleotide away. The TCR originated in a woman between 50 and 59 years old with alopecia areata. Some clones in this sample may be carry-over from other donors' samples. The V and J genes are TRBV14 and TRBJ2-5; 7 bases in the middle match TRBD1. Sequenced material: whole blood, taken in connection with sensitization to the hapten diphenylcyclopropenone (DPC). CDR3 loop: CASSHTHRGRSETQYF. The DNA is as follows: TGTGCCAGCAGCCACACCCACAGGGGCAGAAGCGAGACCCAGTACTTC.